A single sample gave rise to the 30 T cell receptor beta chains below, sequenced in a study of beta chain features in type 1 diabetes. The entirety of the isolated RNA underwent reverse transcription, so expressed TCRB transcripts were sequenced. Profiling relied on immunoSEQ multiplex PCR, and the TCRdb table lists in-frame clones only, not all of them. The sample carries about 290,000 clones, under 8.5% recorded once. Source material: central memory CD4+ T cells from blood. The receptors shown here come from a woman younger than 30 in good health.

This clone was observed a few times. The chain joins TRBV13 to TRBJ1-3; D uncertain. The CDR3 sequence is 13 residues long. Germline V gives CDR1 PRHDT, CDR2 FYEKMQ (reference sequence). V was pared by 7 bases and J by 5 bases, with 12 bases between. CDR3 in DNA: TGTGCCAGCACCATGAATCTTAGAAACACCATATATTTT. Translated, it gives CASTMNLRNTIYF.

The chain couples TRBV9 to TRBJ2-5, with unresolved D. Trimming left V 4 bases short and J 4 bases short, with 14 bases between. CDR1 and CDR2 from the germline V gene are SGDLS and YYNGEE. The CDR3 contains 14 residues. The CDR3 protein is CASSRRLMIETQYF. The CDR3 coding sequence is TGTGCCAGCAGCCGCCGGCTCATGATAGAGACCCAGTACTTC.

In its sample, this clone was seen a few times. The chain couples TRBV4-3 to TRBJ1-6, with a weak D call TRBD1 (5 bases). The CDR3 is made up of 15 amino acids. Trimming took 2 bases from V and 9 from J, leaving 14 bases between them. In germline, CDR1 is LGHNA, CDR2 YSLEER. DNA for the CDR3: TGCGCCAGCAGCCAACAGGGTAGGAGGGGTTCACCCCTCCACTTT. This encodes CASSQQGRRGSPLHF.

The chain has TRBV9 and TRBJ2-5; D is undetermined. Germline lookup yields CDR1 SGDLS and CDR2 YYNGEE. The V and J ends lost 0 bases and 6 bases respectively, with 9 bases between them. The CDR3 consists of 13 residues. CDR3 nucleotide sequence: TGTGCCAGCAGCGTAGACGACTCGCAGACCCAGTACTTC. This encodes CASSVDDSQTQYF.

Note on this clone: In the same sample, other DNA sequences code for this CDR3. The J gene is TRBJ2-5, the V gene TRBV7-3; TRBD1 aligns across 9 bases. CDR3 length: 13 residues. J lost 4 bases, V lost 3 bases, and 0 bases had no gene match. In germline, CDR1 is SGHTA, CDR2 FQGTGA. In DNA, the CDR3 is TGTGCCAGCAGCTTGGGACAGGGAGAGACCCAGTACTTC. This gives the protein CASSLGQGETQYF.

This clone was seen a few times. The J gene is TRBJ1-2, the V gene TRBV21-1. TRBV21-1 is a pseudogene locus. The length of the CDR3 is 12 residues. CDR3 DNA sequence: TGTGCCAGCAGCTCCGGGGGGATAATCGACACCTTC. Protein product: CASSSGGIIDTF.

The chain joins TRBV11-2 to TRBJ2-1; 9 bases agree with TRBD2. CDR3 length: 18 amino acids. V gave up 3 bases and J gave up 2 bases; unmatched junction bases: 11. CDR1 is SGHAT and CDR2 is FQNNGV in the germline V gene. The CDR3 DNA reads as TGTGCCAGCAGCTTGGGGCTAGCGGGGAGGTTGGCCTACAATGAGCAGTTCTTC. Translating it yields CASSLGLAGRLAYNEQFF. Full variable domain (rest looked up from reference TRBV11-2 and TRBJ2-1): EAGVAQSPRYKIIEKRQSVAFWCNPISGHATLYWYQQILGQGPKLLIQFQNNGVVDDSQLPKDRFSAERLKGVDSTLKIQPAKLEDSAVYLCASSLGLAGRLAYNEQFFGPGTRLTVL.

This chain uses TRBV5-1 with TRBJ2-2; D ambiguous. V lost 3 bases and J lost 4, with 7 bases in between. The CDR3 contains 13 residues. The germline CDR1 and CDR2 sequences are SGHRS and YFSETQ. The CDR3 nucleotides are TGCGCCAGCAGCTGGCTAACCACCGGGGAGCTGTTTTTT. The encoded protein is CASSWLTTGELFF. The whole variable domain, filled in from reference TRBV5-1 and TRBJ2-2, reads KAGVTQTPRYLIKTRGQQVTLSCSPISGHRSVSWYQQTPGQGLQFLFEYFSETQRNKGNFPGRFSGRQFSNSRSEMNVSTLELGDSALYLCASSWLTTGELFFGEGSRLTVL.

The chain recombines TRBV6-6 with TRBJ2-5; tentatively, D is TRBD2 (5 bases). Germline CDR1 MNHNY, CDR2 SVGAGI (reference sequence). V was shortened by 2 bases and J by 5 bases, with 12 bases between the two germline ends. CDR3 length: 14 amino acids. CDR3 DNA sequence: TGTGCCAGCAGTTACGGGTCAGAGGGCGAGACCCAGTACTTC. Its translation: CASSYGSEGETQYF.

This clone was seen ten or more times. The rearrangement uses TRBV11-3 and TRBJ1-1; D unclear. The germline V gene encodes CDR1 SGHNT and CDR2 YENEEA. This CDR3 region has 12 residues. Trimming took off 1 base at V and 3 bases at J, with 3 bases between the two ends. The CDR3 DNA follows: TGTGCCAGCAGCTTAGGGGACACTGAAGCTTTCTTT. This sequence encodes CASSLGDTEAFF.

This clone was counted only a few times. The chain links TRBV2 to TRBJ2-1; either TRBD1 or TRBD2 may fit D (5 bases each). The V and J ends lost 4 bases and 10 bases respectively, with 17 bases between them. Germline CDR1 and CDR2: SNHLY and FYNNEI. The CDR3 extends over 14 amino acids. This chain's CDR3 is CASSAVSGRGEQFF. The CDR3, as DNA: TGTGCCAGCAGTGCAGTCTCAGGGCGAGGGGAGCAGTTCTTC. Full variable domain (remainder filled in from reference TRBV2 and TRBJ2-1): EPEVTQTPSHQVTQMGQEVILRCVPISNHLYFYWYRQILGQKVEFLVSFYNNEISEKSEIFDDQFSVERPDGSNFTLKIRSTKLEDSAMYFCASSAVSGRGEQFFGPGTRLTVL.

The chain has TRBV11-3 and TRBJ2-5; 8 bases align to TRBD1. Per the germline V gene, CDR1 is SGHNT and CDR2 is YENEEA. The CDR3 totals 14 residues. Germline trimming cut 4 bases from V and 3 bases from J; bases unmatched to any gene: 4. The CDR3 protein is CASSSGQGEETQYF. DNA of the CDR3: TGTGCCAGCAGCTCCGGACAGGGAGAAGAGACCCAGTACTTC.

The CDR3 nucleotides are TGTGCCTGGAGAGGGTGGAGACAGGGGGTTGGCGAGCAGTACTTC. This gives the protein CAWRGWRQGVGEQYF. This chain connects TRBV30 to TRBJ2-7; 9 bases are shared with TRBD1. The germline CDR1 and CDR2 sequences are GTSNPN and SVGIG (reference sequence). Trimming removed 3 bases from V and 6 bases from J; junction bases left unmatched: 12. The length of the CDR3 is 15 residues.

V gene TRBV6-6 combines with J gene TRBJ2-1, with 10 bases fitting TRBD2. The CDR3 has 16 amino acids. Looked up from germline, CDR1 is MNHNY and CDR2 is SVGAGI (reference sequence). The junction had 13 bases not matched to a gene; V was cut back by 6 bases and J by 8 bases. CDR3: CASRRHIAGGQDEQFF. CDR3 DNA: TGTGCCAGCAGGCGACATATAGCGGGAGGACAGGATGAGCAGTTCTTC.

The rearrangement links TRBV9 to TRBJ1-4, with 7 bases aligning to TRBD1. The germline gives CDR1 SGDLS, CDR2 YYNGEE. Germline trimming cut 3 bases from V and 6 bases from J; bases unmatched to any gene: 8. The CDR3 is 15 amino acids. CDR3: CASSGEDRADEKLFF. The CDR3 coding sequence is TGTGCCAGCAGCGGAGAAGACAGGGCGGATGAAAAACTGTTTTTT.

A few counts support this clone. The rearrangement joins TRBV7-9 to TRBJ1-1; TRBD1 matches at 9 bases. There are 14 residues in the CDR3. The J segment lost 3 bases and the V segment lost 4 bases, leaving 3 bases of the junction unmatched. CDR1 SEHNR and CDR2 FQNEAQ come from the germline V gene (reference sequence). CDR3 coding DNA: TGTGCCAGCAGCTCGACAGGGGGGTACACTGAAGCTTTCTTT. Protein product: CASSSTGGYTEAFF.

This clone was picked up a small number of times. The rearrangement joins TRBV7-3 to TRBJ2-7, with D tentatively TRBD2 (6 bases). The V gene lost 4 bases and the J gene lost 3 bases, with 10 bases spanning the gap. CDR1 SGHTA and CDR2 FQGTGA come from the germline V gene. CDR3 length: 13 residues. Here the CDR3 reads CASSYRERYEQYF. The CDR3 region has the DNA TGTGCCAGCAGCTACCGGGAGCGCTACGAGCAGTACTTC.

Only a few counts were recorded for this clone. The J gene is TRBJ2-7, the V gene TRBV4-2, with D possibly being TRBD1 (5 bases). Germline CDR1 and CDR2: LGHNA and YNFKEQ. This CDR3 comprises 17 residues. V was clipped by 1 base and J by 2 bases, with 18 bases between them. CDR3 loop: CASSQAARQTTTYEQYF. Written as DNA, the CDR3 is TGTGCCAGCAGCCAAGCGGCGAGACAGACAACCACCTACGAGCAGTACTTC.

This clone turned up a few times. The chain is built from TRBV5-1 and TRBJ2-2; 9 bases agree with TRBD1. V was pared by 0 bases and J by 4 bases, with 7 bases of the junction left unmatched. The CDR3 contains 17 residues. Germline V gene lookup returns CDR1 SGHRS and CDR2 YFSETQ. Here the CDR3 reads CASSLAPGQGGTGELFF. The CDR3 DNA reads TGCGCCAGCAGCTTGGCCCCGGGACAGGGCGGCACCGGGGAGCTGTTTTTT. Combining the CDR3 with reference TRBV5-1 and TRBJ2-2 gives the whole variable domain KAGVTQTPRYLIKTRGQQVTLSCSPISGHRSVSWYQQTPGQGLQFLFEYFSETQRNKGNFPGRFSGRQFSNSRSEMNVSTLELGDSALYLCASSLAPGQGGTGELFFGEGSRLTVL.

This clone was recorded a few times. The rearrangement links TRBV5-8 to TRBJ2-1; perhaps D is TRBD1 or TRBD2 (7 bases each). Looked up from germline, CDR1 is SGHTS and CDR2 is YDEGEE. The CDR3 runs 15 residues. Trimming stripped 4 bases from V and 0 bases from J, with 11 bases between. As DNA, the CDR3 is TGTGCCAGCAGCCTCAGGGGGGGCTCCTACAATGAGCAGTTCTTC. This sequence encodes CASSLRGGSYNEQFF. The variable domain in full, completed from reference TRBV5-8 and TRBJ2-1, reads EAGVTQSPTHLIKTRGQQATLRCSPISGHTSVYWYQQALGLGLQFLLWYDEGEERNRGNFPPRFSGRQFPNYSSELNVNALELEDSALYLCASSLRGGSYNEQFFGPGTRLTVL.

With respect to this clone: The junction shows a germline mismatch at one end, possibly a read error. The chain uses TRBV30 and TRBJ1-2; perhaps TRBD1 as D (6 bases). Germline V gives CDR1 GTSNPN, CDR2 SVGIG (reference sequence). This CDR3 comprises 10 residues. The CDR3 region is CAWLDRRLHF. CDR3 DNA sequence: TGTGCCTGGTTGGACAGAAGGTTGCACTTC.

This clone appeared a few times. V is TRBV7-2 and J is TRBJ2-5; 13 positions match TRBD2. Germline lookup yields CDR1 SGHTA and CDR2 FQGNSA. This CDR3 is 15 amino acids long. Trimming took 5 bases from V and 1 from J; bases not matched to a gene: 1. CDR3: CASSRLAGGQETQYF. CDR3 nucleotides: TGTGCCAGCAGCAGACTAGCGGGGGGCCAAGAGACCCAGTACTTC.

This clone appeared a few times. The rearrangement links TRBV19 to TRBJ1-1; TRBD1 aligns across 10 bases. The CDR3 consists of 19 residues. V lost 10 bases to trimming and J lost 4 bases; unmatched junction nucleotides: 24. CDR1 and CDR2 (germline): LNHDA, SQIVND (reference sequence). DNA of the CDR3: TGTGCCACCTCTGACAGGGGGCGAACAGCCCGCCGAGGCGTCACTGAAGCTTTCTTT. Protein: CATSDRGRTARRGVTEAFF. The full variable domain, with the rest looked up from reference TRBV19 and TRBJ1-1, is DGGITQSPKYLFRKEGQNVTLSCEQNLNHDAMYWYRQDPGQGLRLIYYSQIVNDFQKGDIAEGYSVSREKKESFPLTVTSAQKNPTAFYLCATSDRGRTARRGVTEAFFGQGTRLTVV.

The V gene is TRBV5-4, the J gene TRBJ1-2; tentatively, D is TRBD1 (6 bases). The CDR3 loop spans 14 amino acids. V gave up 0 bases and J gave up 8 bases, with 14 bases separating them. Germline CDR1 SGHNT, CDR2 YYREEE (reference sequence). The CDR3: CASSLEQGGLGYTF. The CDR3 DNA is TGTGCCAGCAGCTTGGAACAGGGTGGTTTAGGCTACACCTTC.

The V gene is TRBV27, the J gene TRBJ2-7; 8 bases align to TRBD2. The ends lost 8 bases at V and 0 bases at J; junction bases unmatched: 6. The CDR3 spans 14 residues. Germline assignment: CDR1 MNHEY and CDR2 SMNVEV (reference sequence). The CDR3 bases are TGTGCCAGCCGCGAGGGGACTAGCTCCTACGAGCAGTACTTC. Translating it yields CASREGTSSYEQYF.

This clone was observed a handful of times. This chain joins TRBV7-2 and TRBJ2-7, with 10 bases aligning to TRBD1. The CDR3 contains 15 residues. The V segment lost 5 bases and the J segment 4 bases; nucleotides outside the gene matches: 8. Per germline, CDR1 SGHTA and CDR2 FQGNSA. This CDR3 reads CASSRTRQGAYEQYF. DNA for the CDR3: TGTGCCAGCAGCAGAACCCGACAGGGGGCTTACGAGCAGTACTTC.

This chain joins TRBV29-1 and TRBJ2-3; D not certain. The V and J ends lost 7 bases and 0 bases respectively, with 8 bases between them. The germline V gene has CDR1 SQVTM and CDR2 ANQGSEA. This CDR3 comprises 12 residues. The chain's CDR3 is CSAEDSTDTQYF. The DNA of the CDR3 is TGCAGCGCGGAAGACAGCACAGATACGCAGTATTTT.

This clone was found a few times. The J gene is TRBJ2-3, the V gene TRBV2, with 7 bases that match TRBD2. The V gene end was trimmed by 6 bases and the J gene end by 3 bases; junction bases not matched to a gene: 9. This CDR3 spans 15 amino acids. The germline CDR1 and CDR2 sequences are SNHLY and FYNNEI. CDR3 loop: CASSRPGGRTDTQYF. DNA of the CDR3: TGTGCCAGCAGCCGTCCTGGCGGGAGAACAGATACGCAGTATTTT.

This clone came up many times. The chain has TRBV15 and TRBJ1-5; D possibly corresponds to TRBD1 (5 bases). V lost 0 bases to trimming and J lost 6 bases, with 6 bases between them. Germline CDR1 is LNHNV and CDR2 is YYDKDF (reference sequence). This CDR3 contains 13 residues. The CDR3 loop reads CATSREGTQPQHF. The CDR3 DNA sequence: TGTGCCACCAGCAGAGAAGGGACTCAGCCCCAGCATTTT.

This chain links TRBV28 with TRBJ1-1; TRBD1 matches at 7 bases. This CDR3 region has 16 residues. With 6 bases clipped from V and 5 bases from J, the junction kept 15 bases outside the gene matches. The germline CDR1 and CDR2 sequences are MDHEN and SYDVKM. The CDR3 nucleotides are TGTGCCAGCAGCCCCCCATTCGGGGCAGGGGGTACTGAAGCTTTCTTT. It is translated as CASSPPFGAGGTEAFF.